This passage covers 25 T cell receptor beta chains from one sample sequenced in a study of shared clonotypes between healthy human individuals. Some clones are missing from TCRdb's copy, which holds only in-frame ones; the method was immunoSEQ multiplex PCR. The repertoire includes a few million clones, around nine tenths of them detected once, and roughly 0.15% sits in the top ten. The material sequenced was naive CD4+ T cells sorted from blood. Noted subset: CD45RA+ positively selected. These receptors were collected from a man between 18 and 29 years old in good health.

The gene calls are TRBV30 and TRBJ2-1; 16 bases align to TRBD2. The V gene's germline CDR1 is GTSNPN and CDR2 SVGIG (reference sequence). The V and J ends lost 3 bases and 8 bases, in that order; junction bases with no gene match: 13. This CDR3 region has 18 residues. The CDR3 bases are TGTGCCTGGAGCCGGGACACGGGACTAGCGGGGGGGGCACATGAGCAGTTCTTC. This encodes CAWSRDTGLAGGAHEQFF.

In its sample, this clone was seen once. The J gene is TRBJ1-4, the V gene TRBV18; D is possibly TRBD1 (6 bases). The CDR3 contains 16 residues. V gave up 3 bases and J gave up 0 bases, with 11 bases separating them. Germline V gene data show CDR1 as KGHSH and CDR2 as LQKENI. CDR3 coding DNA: TGTGCCAGCTCACCTCTGGACAGTGCAACTAATGAAAAACTGTTTTTT. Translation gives CASSPLDSATNEKLFF.

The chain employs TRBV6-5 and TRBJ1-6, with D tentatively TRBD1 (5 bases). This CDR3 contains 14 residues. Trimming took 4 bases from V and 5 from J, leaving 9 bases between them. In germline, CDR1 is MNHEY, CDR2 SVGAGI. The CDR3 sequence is CASSSGLNNSPLHF. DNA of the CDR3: TGTGCCAGCAGTTCGGGACTGAATAATTCACCCCTCCACTTT.

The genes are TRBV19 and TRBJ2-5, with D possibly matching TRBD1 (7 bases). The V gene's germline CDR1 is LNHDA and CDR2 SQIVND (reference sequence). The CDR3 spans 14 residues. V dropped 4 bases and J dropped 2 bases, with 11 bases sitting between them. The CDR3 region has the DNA TGTGCCAGTAGTAGCGGGACAGAACAAGAGACCCAGTACTTC. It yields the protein CASSSGTEQETQYF.

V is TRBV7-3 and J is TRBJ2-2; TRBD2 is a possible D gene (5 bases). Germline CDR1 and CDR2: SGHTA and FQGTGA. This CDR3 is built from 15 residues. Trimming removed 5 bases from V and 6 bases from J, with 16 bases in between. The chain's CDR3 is CASSPEGARSGELFF. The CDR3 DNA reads TGTGCCAGCAGCCCAGAGGGTGCCCGTTCCGGGGAGCTGTTTTTT.

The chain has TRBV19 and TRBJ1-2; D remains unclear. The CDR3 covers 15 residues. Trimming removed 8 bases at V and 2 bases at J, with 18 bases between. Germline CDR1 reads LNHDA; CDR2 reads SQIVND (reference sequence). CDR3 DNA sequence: TGTGCCAGTTTAAGGTCGGCAACTTCAAACTATGGCTACACCTTC. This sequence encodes CASLRSATSNYGYTF. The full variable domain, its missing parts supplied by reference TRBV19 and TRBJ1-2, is DGGITQSPKYLFRKEGQNVTLSCEQNLNHDAMYWYRQDPGQGLRLIYYSQIVNDFQKGDIAEGYSVSREKKESFPLTVTSAQKNPTAFYLCASLRSATSNYGYTFGSGTRLTVV.

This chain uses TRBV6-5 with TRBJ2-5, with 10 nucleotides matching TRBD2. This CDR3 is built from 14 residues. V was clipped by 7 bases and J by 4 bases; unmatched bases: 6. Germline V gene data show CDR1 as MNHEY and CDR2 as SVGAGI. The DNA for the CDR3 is TGTGCCAGCAAGGCGCTAGCGGGAGTAGAGACCCAGTACTTC. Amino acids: CASKALAGVETQYF.

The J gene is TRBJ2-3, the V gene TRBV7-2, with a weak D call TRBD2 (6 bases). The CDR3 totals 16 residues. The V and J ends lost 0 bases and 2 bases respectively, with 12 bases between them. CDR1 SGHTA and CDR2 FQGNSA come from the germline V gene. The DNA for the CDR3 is TGTGCCAGCAGCTTAGCGCATCTAGCGACCACAGATACGCAGTATTTT. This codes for CASSLAHLATTDTQYF.

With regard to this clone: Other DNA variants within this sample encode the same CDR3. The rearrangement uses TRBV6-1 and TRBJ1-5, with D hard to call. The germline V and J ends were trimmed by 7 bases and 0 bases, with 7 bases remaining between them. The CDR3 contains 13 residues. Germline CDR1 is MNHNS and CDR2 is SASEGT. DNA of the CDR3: TGTGCCAGCAATGGATATAGCAATCAGCCCCAGCATTTT. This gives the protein CASNGYSNQPQHF.

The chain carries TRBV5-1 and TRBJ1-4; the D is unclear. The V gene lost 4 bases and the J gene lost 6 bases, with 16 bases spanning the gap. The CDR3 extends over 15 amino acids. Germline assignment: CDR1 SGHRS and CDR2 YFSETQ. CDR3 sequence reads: CASSRLTATDEKLFF. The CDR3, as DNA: TGCGCCAGCAGCAGACTAACGGCTACGGATGAAAAACTGTTTTTT.

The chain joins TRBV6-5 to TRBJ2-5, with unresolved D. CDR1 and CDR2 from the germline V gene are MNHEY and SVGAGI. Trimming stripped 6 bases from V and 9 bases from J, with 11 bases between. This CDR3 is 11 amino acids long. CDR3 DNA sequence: TGTGCCAGCAGCACCTTAAAGGCCCAGTACTTC. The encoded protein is CASSTLKAQYF.

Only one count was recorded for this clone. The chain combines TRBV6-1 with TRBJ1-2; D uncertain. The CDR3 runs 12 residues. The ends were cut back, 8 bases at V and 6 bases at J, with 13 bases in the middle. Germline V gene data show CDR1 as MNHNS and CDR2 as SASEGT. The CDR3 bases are TGTGCCAGCGGTTTCCGGGTTCATGGCTACACCTTC. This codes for CASGFRVHGYTF.

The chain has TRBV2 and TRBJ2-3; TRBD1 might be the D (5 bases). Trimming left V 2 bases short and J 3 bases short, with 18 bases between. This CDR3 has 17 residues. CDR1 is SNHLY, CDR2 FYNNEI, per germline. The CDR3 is CASSELAIWGTTDTQYF. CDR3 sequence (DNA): TGTGCCAGCAGTGAATTGGCTATTTGGGGCACGACAGATACGCAGTATTTT.

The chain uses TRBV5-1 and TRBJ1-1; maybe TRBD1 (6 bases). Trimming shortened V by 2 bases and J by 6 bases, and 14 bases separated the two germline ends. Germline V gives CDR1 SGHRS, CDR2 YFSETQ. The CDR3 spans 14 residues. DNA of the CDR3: TGCGCCAGCAGCTTAGAGGGGGTCGGGGCTGAAGCTTTCTTT. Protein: CASSLEGVGAEAFF.

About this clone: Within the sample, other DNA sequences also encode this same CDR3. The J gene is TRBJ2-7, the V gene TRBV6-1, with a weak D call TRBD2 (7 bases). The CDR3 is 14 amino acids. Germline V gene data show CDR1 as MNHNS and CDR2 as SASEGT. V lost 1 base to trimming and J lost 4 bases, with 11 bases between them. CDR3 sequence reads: CASSEGGGRYEQYF. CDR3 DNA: TGTGCCAGCAGTGAAGGGGGGGGGCGGTACGAGCAGTACTTC.

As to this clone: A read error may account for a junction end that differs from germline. The CDR3 bases are TGTGCCATCAGTGAGCCCGGGACACCGATAAATTTT. This encodes CAISEPGTPINF. The chain has TRBV10-3 and TRBJ1-4, with D possibly matching TRBD1 (6 bases). This CDR3 comprises 12 residues. Germline V gene data show CDR1 as ENHRY and CDR2 as SYGVKD.

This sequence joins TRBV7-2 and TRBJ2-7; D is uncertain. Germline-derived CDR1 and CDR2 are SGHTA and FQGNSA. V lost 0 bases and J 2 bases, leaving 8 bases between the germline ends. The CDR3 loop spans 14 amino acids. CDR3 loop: CASSLALETYEQYF. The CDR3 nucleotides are TGTGCCAGCAGCTTAGCTTTGGAGACCTACGAGCAGTACTTC.

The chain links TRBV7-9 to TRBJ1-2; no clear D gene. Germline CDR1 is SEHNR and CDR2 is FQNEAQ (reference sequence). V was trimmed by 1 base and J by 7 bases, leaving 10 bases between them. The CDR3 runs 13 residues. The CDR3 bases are TGTGCCAGCAGCTTAGAGGGCCTCGGTGGCTACACCTTC. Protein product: CASSLEGLGGYTF. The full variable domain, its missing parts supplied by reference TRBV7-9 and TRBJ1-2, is DTGVSQNPRHKITKRGQNVTFRCDPISEHNRLYWYRQTLGQGPEFLTYFQNEAQLEKSRLLSDRFSAERPKGSFSTLEIQRTEQGDSAMYLCASSLEGLGGYTFGSGTRLTVV.

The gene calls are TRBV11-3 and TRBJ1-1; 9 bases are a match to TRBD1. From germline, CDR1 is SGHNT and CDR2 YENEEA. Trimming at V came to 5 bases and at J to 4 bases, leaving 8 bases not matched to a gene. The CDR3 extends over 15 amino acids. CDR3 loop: CASSEGQGVGTEAFF. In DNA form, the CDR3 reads TGTGCCAGCAGCGAGGGACAGGGTGTAGGCACTGAAGCTTTCTTT.

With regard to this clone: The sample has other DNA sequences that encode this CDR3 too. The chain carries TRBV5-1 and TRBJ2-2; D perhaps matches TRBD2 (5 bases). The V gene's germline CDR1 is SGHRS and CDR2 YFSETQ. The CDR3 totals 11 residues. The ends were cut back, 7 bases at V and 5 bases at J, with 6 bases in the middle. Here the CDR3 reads CASRGTGELFF. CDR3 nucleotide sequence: TGCGCCAGCCGAGGGACCGGGGAGCTGTTTTTT.

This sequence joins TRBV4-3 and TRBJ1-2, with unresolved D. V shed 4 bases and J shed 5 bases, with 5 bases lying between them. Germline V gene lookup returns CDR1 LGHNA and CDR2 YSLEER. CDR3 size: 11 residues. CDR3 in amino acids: CASSRVYGYTF. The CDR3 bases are TGCGCCAGCAGCCGGGTTTATGGCTACACCTTC.

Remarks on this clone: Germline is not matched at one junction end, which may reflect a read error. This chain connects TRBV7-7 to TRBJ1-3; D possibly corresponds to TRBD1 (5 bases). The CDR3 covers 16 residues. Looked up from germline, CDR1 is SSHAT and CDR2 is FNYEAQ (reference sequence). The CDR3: CASSEGTVMSGNTIYF. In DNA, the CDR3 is TGTGCTAGCAGCGAGGGGACCGTAATGTCTGGAAACACCATATATTTT.

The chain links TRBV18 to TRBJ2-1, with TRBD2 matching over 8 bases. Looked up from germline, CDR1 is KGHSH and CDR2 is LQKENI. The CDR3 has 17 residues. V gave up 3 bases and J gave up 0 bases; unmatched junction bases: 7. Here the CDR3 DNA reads TGTGCCAGCTCACCTCTTAGCGGGGAAAGCTCCTACAATGAGCAGTTCTTC. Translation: CASSPLSGESSYNEQFF. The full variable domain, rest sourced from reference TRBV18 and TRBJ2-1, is NAGVMQNPRHLVRRRGQEARLRCSPMKGHSHVYWYRQLPEEGLKFMVYLQKENIIDESGMPKERFSAEFPKEGPSILRIQQVVRGDSAAYFCASSPLSGESSYNEQFFGPGTRLTVL.

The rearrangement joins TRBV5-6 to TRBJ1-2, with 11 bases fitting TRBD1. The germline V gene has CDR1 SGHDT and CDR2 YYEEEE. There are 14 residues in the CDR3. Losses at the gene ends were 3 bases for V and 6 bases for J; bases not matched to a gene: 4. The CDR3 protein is CASSYRDRGNGYTF. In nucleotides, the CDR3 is TGTGCCAGCAGCTATAGGGACAGGGGGAATGGCTACACCTTC.

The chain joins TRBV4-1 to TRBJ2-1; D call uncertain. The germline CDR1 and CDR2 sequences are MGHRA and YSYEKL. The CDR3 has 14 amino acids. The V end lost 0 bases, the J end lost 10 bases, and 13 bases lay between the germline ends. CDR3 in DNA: TGCGCCAGCAGCCAAGATGTAGGGTTGAGGGAGCAGTTCTTC. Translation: CASSQDVGLREQFF.